This TCR beta chain was identified during a study of identical twins. Study outcomes and limitations: Insertion counts were lower in abundant cord blood beta clonotypes, a trend that memory repertoires did not show.

Unique molecular identifiers were present on the cDNA, which also gained a universal primer site by template switching. One entry per CDR3 protein results from TCRdb running MiXCR on the 5' RACE reads. The sample gives a few hundred thousand distinct CDR3 sequences, roughly 8.7% of which show up once; roughly 3% is in the top ten. Every donor was a healthy Caucasian. On this clonotype: The target antigen is unknown.

This sample also appeared in a second study, on yellow fever vaccine responses in identical twins. That paper notes: Twin vaccine T cell responses reportedly seemed partly convergent, partly personalized.

Sequenced material: CD8+ T cells sorted from blood. This receptor was identified in a woman aged 18-30 years in good health.

CDR3 nucleotides: TGTGCCAGCAGCCAGAACGTAAGGGCGGACTCCAGCTACTATGGCTACACCTTC. This sequence encodes CASSQNVRADSSYYGYTF. The rearrangement joins TRBV14 to TRBJ1-2; D gene unclear. The CDR3 has 18 residues. Trimming removed 3 bases from V and 3 bases from J, with 23 bases in between. In germline, CDR1 is SGHDN, CDR2 FVKESK.